One and the same sample provided the 19 T cell receptor beta chains below, sequenced in a study of cytomegalovirus exposure and HLA in healthy donors. The PCR had 60 Vbeta and 13 Jbeta primers. Here immunoSEQ multiplex PCR was the method, and the copy in TCRdb shows in-frame clones only, minus some. The table lists roughly 200,000 clones, around 87% of them singletons, with around 1.2% in the top ten. The sequencing sample was made of PBMCs. The source is a man aged 25-45 years in good health and CMV-seronegative.

The chain is built from TRBV5-5 and TRBJ2-7; 10 bases map to TRBD1. V lost 4 bases and J lost 7; bases outside the gene matches: 5. Germline lookup yields CDR1 SGHKS and CDR2 YYEKEE (reference sequence). CDR3 size: 13 residues. This CDR3 reads CASSLGQGTEQYF. In DNA, the CDR3 is TGTGCCAGCAGCCTGGGACAGGGGACGGAGCAGTACTTC.

CDR3 loop: CAWSFQVSGTGNSPLHF. As DNA, the CDR3 is TGTGCCTGGAGTTTTCAGGTCTCCGGGACAGGGAATTCACCCCTCCACTTT. The V gene is TRBV30, the J gene TRBJ1-6, with 9 bases aligning to TRBD1. Germline CDR1 reads GTSNPN; CDR2 reads SVGIG (reference sequence). CDR3 size: 17 residues. The ends lost 2 bases at V and 7 bases at J; junction bases unmatched: 12.

This clone was seen a few times. Other DNA sequences of this sample code for an identical CDR3. The chain links TRBV15 to TRBJ2-3; 8 nucleotides agree with TRBD1. Germline CDR1 LNHNV, CDR2 YYDKDF (reference sequence). With 0 bases clipped from V and 4 bases from J, the junction kept 3 bases outside the gene matches. This CDR3 contains 15 residues. CDR3 sequence (DNA): TGTGCCACCAGCAGAGAGGCAGGGGGCGCAGATACGCAGTATTTT. Its protein product is CATSREAGGADTQYF. The full variable domain, in which reference TRBV15 and TRBJ2-3 provide the parts outside the CDR3, is DAMVIQNPRYQVTQFGKPVTLSCSQTLNHNVMYWYQQKSSQAPKLLFHYYDKDFNNEADTPDNFQSRRPNTSFCFLDIRSPGLGDTAMYLCATSREAGGADTQYFGPGTRLTVL.

The rearrangement uses TRBV18 and TRBJ1-2, with TRBD1 matching 9 bases. The CDR3 covers 15 residues. With V trimmed by 6 bases and J by 4 bases, 9 bases remained unmatched. The germline V gene encodes CDR1 KGHSH and CDR2 LQKENI. The CDR3 DNA follows: TGTGCCAGCTCGGAAGGGGACAGGGTCGGCTATGGCTACACCTTC. Protein product: CASSEGDRVGYGYTF. Drawing the rest from reference TRBV18 and TRBJ1-2, the complete variable domain is NAGVMQNPRHLVRRRGQEARLRCSPMKGHSHVYWYRQLPEEGLKFMVYLQKENIIDESGMPKERFSAEFPKEGPSILRIQQVVRGDSAAYFCASSEGDRVGYGYTFGSGTRLTVV.

This sequence joins TRBV7-2 and TRBJ1-2; unclear D gene. This CDR3 has 14 residues. CDR1 SGHTA and CDR2 FQGNSA come from the germline V gene. V dropped 7 bases and J dropped 1 base, with 13 bases sitting between them. CDR3 sequence: CASTSGRVNYGYTF. The CDR3 DNA is TGTGCCAGCACCTCGGGGAGGGTTAACTATGGCTACACCTTC.

This chain connects TRBV23-1 to TRBJ1-2; D remains unclear. TRBV23-1 is filed as an ORF, its function uncertain. The V and J ends lost 0 bases and 4 bases respectively, with 12 bases between them. This CDR3 is 15 amino acids long. As DNA, the CDR3 is TGCGCCAGCAGTCAATCAAGCAGGAGGGCCTATGGCTACACCTTC. Translating gives CASSQSSRRAYGYTF.

This chain uses TRBV2 with TRBJ1-6; D may be TRBD1 (6 bases). This CDR3 has 15 residues. Per germline, CDR1 SNHLY and CDR2 FYNNEI. V was clipped by 8 bases and J by 7 bases, with 18 bases between them. The CDR3 bases are TGTGCCAGCGGCCAGAAGGGGGTGGGGAATTCACCCCTCCACTTT. Translating gives CASGQKGVGNSPLHF.

V usage is TRBV19 and J usage is TRBJ2-1, with TRBD1 as a possible D gene (5 bases). Per the germline V gene, CDR1 is LNHDA and CDR2 is SQIVND (reference sequence). V gave up 1 base and J gave up 10 bases, with 11 bases separating them. There are 13 residues in the CDR3. The DNA for the CDR3 is TGTGCCAGTAGTATAGCGGAAGGGGTCGAGCAGTTCTTC. Encoded protein: CASSIAEGVEQFF.

The rearrangement links TRBV6-5 to TRBJ1-5, with D perhaps TRBD1 (5 bases). CDR1 is MNHEY and CDR2 is SVGAGI in the germline V gene. Trimming stripped 10 bases from V and 5 bases from J, with 15 bases between. This CDR3 has 13 amino acids. Here the CDR3 reads CATSGGTHQPQHF. The CDR3 DNA reads TGTGCCACCTCCGGGGGGACCCATCAGCCCCAGCATTTT.

The rearrangement uses TRBV29-1 and TRBJ2-7; 8 nucleotides agree with TRBD2. Germline lookup yields CDR1 SQVTM and CDR2 ANQGSEA. The CDR3 has 12 residues. V shed 6 bases, J shed 5 bases, and the junction held 6 bases outside the gene matches. This chain's CDR3 is CSVAGRGDEQYF. The CDR3 DNA is TGCAGCGTCGCCGGGAGGGGAGACGAGCAGTACTTC.

In this sample, this clone turned up a few times. The J gene is TRBJ2-1, the V gene TRBV28, with 9 bases matching TRBD2. This CDR3 has 17 amino acids. Germline CDR1 is MDHEN and CDR2 is SYDVKM. V lost 6 bases and J lost 6; bases outside the gene matches: 15. The CDR3 bases are TGTGCCAGCAGACACGAAACCGGGACTAGCAGAACCAATGAGCAGTTCTTC. As protein: CASRHETGTSRTNEQFF. Variable domain in full (rest from reference TRBV28 and TRBJ2-1): DVKVTQSSRYLVKRTGEKVFLECVQDMDHENMFWYRQDPGLGLRLIYFSYDVKMKEKGDIPEGYSVSREKKERFSLILESASTNQTSMYLCASRHETGTSRTNEQFFGPGTRLTVL.

This chain uses TRBV13 with TRBJ2-7; TRBD1 matches at 9 bases. The length of the CDR3 is 15 residues. Germline lookup yields CDR1 PRHDT and CDR2 FYEKMQ (reference sequence). Trimming cost V 3 bases and J 4 bases; bases outside gene matches: 7. Written as DNA, the CDR3 is TGTGCCAGCAGCTTTAGTGGGACAGGGATGTACGAGCAGTACTTC. Translating gives CASSFSGTGMYEQYF.

Comment on this clone: Other DNA sequences of this sample code for an identical CDR3. The chain combines TRBV5-5 with TRBJ1-2, with unresolved D. Germline V CDR1 and CDR2: SGHKS, YYEKEE (reference sequence). The CDR3 runs 15 residues. Trimming removed 0 bases from V and 7 bases from J, with 16 bases in between. The CDR3 loop reads CASSLAYSAPGGYTF. CDR3 DNA: TGTGCCAGCAGCTTGGCTTATTCGGCCCCAGGTGGCTACACCTTC.

The rearrangement links TRBV11-2 to TRBJ2-7, with 8 bases fitting TRBD2. The J segment lost 3 bases and the V segment lost 3 bases, leaving 4 bases of the junction unmatched. Germline V CDR1 and CDR2: SGHAT, FQNNGV. The CDR3 consists of 14 residues. CDR3 region: CASSFAGGLYEQYF. The CDR3 coding sequence is TGTGCCAGCAGCTTCGCGGGAGGACTCTACGAGCAGTACTTC.

V gene TRBV6-5 combines with J gene TRBJ2-4; TRBD1 matches 8 bases. V gave up 5 bases and J gave up 15 bases; unmatched junction bases: 12. CDR1 is MNHEY, CDR2 SVGAGI, per germline. CDR3 length equals 13 residues. The chain's CDR3 is CASSRGQQGVTYF. The CDR3 coding sequence is TGTGCCAGCAGTAGGGGACAACAGGGGGTAACGTACTTC.

This chain connects TRBV2 to TRBJ2-7, with D perhaps TRBD2 (7 bases). With 8 bases removed from V and 4 bases from J, the gap between germline ends came to 30 bases. Germline lookup yields CDR1 SNHLY and CDR2 FYNNEI. The CDR3 extends over 18 amino acids. The CDR3 DNA reads as TGTGCCAGCCTCGTGACAGGTCTCTTGGGGGGGAGGGCTTACGAGCAGTACTTC. Amino acid sequence: CASLVTGLLGGRAYEQYF.

The rearrangement uses TRBV7-8 and TRBJ1-1; TRBD1 matches at 8 bases. V gave up 5 bases and J gave up 1 base; unmatched junction bases: 6. The CDR3 consists of 15 residues. The germline V gene encodes CDR1 SGHVS and CDR2 FQNEAQ. The DNA for the CDR3 is TGTGCCAGCAGCGCCCGACAGGGGCAGAACACTGAAGCTTTCTTT. This gives the protein CASSARQGQNTEAFF. The whole variable domain, filled in from reference TRBV7-8 and TRBJ1-1, reads GAGVSQSPRYKVAKRGQDVALRCDPISGHVSLFWYQQALGQGPEFLTYFQNEAQLDKSGLPSDRFFAERPEGSVSTLKIQRTQQEDSAVYLCASSARQGQNTEAFFGQGTRLTVV.

This chain connects TRBV28 to TRBJ1-2; the D gene is possibly TRBD1 (5 bases). The CDR3 has 15 residues. The ends were cut back, 5 bases at V and 6 bases at J, with 19 bases in the middle. Germline CDR1 MDHEN, CDR2 SYDVKM. Here the CDR3 DNA reads TGTGCCAGCAGTCCTCGAGGGCGGGGCATGGATGGCTACACCTTC. This codes for CASSPRGRGMDGYTF.

The chain employs TRBV21-1 and TRBJ1-1. TRBV21-1 has pseudogene status. This CDR3 contains 14 residues. The CDR3 DNA reads as TGTGCCAGCAGCAAAGGGGAGGTGGAAACTGAAGCTTTCTTT. Amino acids: CASSKGEVETEAFF.